The 8 T cell receptor beta chains below come from one sample, sequenced in a study of blood T cell repertoires in COVID-19. Produced via immunoSEQ multiplex PCR; TCRdb's table is partial and in-frame only. This table holds approximately 24,000 clones, approximately 88% found once. What was sequenced was peripheral blood. These receptor sequences come from a man between 65 and 85 years old with COVID-19, enrolled during active disease.

This chain joins TRBV10-3 and TRBJ1-2, with 7 bases matching TRBD1. Germline trimming cut 10 bases from V and 3 bases from J; bases unmatched to any gene: 5. Germline-derived CDR1 and CDR2 are ENHRY and SYGVKD. The CDR3 extends over 12 amino acids. The CDR3 DNA reads TGTGCCACCAGGGGACAGTACTATGGCTACACCTTC. It translates to CATRGQYYGYTF.

The J gene is TRBJ2-5, the V gene TRBV7-2; no firm D call. V was pared by 5 bases and J by 2 bases, with 9 bases between. The CDR3 is 13 amino acids. From germline, CDR1 is SGHTA and CDR2 FQGNSA. This CDR3 is CASSPYLQETQYF. The CDR3 nucleotides are TGTGCCAGCAGCCCCTACCTTCAAGAGACCCAGTACTTC.

V usage is TRBV13 and J usage is TRBJ1-1; TRBD1 matches 7 bases. This CDR3 has 13 amino acids. V was clipped by 11 bases and J by 1 base; unmatched bases: 7. Germline CDR1 PRHDT, CDR2 FYEKMQ (reference sequence). The CDR3 loop reads CALEQGKNTEAFF. The CDR3 nucleotides read TGTGCCCTCGAACAGGGGAAGAACACTGAAGCTTTCTTT.

The chain carries TRBV19 and TRBJ1-5, with TRBD1 matching 10 bases. Unmatched junction bases numbered 16, after V lost 5 bases and J lost 3 bases. Germline CDR1 reads LNHDA; CDR2 reads SQIVND (reference sequence). The CDR3 has 19 amino acids. The CDR3 nucleotides read TGTGCCAGTAGTCTCTCCCGGGACAGGGGAGGGTGGTTCAATCAGCCCCAGCATTTT. Translation: CASSLSRDRGGWFNQPQHF.

This clone was seen a single time. The J gene is TRBJ1-2, the V gene TRBV11-2; 8 bases line up with TRBD1. Germline V gene data show CDR1 as SGHAT and CDR2 as FQNNGV. The CDR3 sequence is 16 residues long. V trimming: 4 bases; J trimming: 3 bases; junction bases outside the gene matches: 10. The DNA of the CDR3 is TGTGCCAGCAGCTCCGTCGGACAGGGACGACACTATGGCTACACCTTC. Its protein is CASSSVGQGRHYGYTF.

The table lists this clone with a count of one. This chain joins TRBV7-9 and TRBJ2-5, with 10 bases matching TRBD2. The CDR3 contains 13 residues. Germline V gives CDR1 SEHNR, CDR2 FQNEAQ (reference sequence). J was trimmed by 10 bases and V by 5 bases; bases with no gene match: 7. CDR3 loop: CASSPGLARGQYF. In nucleotides, the CDR3 is TGTGCCAGCAGCCCGGGACTAGCGCGCGGCCAGTACTTC.

The chain uses TRBV7-8 and TRBJ1-2; TRBD1 is a possible D gene (5 bases). This CDR3 contains 12 residues. Germline assignment: CDR1 SGHVS and CDR2 FQNEAQ. The ends were cut back, 5 bases at V and 6 bases at J, with 10 bases in the middle. CDR3 amino acids: CASSQGVNGYTF. Here the CDR3 DNA reads TGTGCCAGCAGCCAAGGGGTAAATGGCTACACCTTC.

V and J are TRBV6-1 and TRBJ1-2, with 8 nucleotides matching TRBD1. Germline V CDR1 and CDR2: MNHNS, SASEGT. Trimming took 5 bases from V and 3 from J; bases not matched to a gene: 5. The CDR3 contains 14 residues. CDR3 nucleotides: TGTGCCAGCAGTCAAGAGGACAGGGACTATGGCTACACCTTC. Encoded protein: CASSQEDRDYGYTF.